The 27 T cell receptor beta chains reported below all come from one sample, sequenced in a study of control samples from healthy donors and cancer patients. Sequencing used immunoSEQ multiplex PCR; TCRdb keeps in-frame clones, though not all of them. Here the sample spans approximately 160,000 clones, 80% to 95% being singletons. Sequenced input: blood. The receptors come from a woman aged 55-70 years in good health.

This chain uses TRBV5-1 with TRBJ1-1; TRBD1 agrees at 7 bases. V dropped 1 base and J dropped 6; count of bases not matched to a gene: 12. The germline V gene has CDR1 SGHRS and CDR2 YFSETQ. This CDR3 has 16 residues. The DNA of the CDR3 is TGCGCCAGCAGCTTGAGACAGGGCCTTTTGATGGCTGAAGCTTTCTTT. It is translated as CASSLRQGLLMAEAFF.

V usage is TRBV27 and J usage is TRBJ1-2; weak D call: TRBD1 (5 bases). Germline lookup yields CDR1 MNHEY and CDR2 SMNVEV (reference sequence). Trimming cost V 0 bases and J 2 bases, with 13 bases left between them. The CDR3 covers 16 residues. As DNA, the CDR3 is TGTGCCAGCAGTTTATCCCAGGGATCGATGAACTATGGCTACACCTTC. It translates to CASSLSQGSMNYGYTF.

The chain recombines TRBV4-3 with TRBJ2-2; D unclear. V was cut by 0 bases and J by 1 base, with 9 bases left in between. The CDR3 has 16 residues. CDR1 is LGHNA, CDR2 YSLEER, per germline. The CDR3 loop reads CASSQDNWRNTGELFF. CDR3 sequence (DNA): TGCGCCAGCAGCCAAGATAATTGGCGGAACACCGGGGAGCTGTTTTTT.

CDR3 amino acids: CASSKDGKSVNTIYF. CDR3 DNA: TGTGCCAGCAGCAAAGATGGGAAATCAGTAAACACCATATATTTT. V usage is TRBV21-1 and J usage is TRBJ1-3. TRBV21-1 is a pseudogene. The CDR3 contains 15 residues.

This rearrangement joins TRBV18 to TRBJ2-5; 8 bases line up with TRBD1. Germline lookup yields CDR1 KGHSH and CDR2 LQKENI. The CDR3 is made up of 19 amino acids. V shed 8 bases and J 1 base; nucleotides not matched to a gene: 21. This CDR3 reads CASRGQELKISRLQETQYF. CDR3 sequence (DNA): TGTGCCAGCAGGGGACAGGAGCTCAAAATAAGTCGACTCCAAGAGACCCAGTACTTC.

The chain combines TRBV10-1 with TRBJ1-3; unclear D gene. The CDR3 has 20 residues. V was clipped by 0 bases and J by 1 base, with 22 bases between them. CDR1 and CDR2 (germline): WNHNN, SYGVQD (reference sequence). CDR3 sequence (DNA): TGCGCCAGCAGTGAGTCGATGGGGTTCTCTGACCAACCTTCTGGAAACACCATATATTTT. It yields the protein CASSESMGFSDQPSGNTIYF.

The genes are TRBV7-8 and TRBJ2-7; no clear D gene. This CDR3 has 15 residues. Germline V gene lookup returns CDR1 SGHVS and CDR2 FQNEAQ. The germline V and J ends were trimmed by 5 bases and 0 bases, with 14 bases remaining between them. For the CDR3, the DNA is TGTGCCAGCAGCCCCGGCGCCTCGAGCTCCTACGAGCAGTACTTC. This gives the protein CASSPGASSSYEQYF.

The V gene is TRBV29-1, the J gene TRBJ2-2, with 8 bases identical to TRBD1. Germline V gives CDR1 SQVTM, CDR2 ANQGSEA. V was pared by 5 bases and J by 6 bases, with 11 bases of the junction left unmatched. This CDR3 has 15 amino acids. The CDR3, as DNA: TGCAGCGTTCTTCAACGACAGGGGTTCCCCGGGGAGCTGTTTTTT. This translates into CSVLQRQGFPGELFF.

CDR3 residues: CASSPDSYEQYF. DNA of the CDR3: TGCGCCAGCAGTCCGGACAGCTACGAGCAGTACTTC. This rearrangement joins TRBV10-1 to TRBJ2-7; D is perhaps TRBD1 (6 bases). CDR1 is WNHNN and CDR2 is SYGVQD in the germline V gene (reference sequence). V was pared by 5 bases and J by 3 bases, with 8 bases between. The CDR3 spans 12 residues.

This sequence joins TRBV5-1 and TRBJ2-7; 7 positions match TRBD1. V dropped 0 bases and J dropped 6; count of bases not matched to a gene: 3. CDR3 size: 13 residues. The V gene's germline CDR1 is SGHRS and CDR2 YFSETQ. CDR3 nucleotide sequence: TGCGCCAGCAGCTTGGCCCCAGGGGGCGAGCAGTACTTC. Amino acid sequence: CASSLAPGGEQYF.

This rearrangement joins TRBV3-1 (or the pseudogene TRBV3-2) to TRBJ1-2, with 8 bases matching TRBD1. The CDR3 loop spans 13 amino acids. Losses at the gene ends were 5 bases for V and 6 bases for J; bases not matched to a gene: 5. Germline V gene data show CDR1 as LGHDT and CDR2 as YNNKEL (reference sequence). The CDR3 DNA is TGTGCCAGCAGCACCCAGGGGGCGGATGGCTACACCTTC. This encodes CASSTQGADGYTF.

The rearrangement links TRBV6-2 or TRBV6-3 to TRBJ2-3, with a weak D call TRBD2 (5 bases). CDR3 length equals 14 residues. With 6 bases removed from V and 2 bases from J, the gap between germline ends came to 12 bases. Germline V gene lookup returns CDR1 MNHEY and CDR2 SVGEGT. CDR3 sequence (DNA): TGTGCCAGCAGCCCACTAGATCACACAGATACGCAGTATTTT. This gives the protein CASSPLDHTDTQYF.

The chain links TRBV18 to TRBJ1-1; 7 bases map to TRBD1. This CDR3 spans 13 amino acids. The V segment lost 3 bases and the J segment 4 bases; nucleotides outside the gene matches: 2. CDR1 is KGHSH and CDR2 is LQKENI in the germline V gene. The CDR3 region is CASSPGTATEAFF. CDR3 coding DNA: TGTGCCAGCTCACCCGGGACAGCCACTGAAGCTTTCTTT. Full variable domain (rest looked up from reference TRBV18 and TRBJ1-1): NAGVMQNPRHLVRRRGQEARLRCSPMKGHSHVYWYRQLPEEGLKFMVYLQKENIIDESGMPKERFSAEFPKEGPSILRIQQVVRGDSAAYFCASSPGTATEAFFGQGTRLTVV.

The chain combines TRBV7-8 with TRBJ1-5; a weak D match, TRBD1 (5 bases). CDR1 SGHVS and CDR2 FQNEAQ come from the germline V gene. The CDR3 spans 16 residues. The V and J ends lost 4 bases and 0 bases respectively, with 13 bases between them. CDR3 sequence reads: CASSYEGMNSNQPQHF. As DNA, the CDR3 is TGTGCCAGCAGCTATGAGGGGATGAATAGCAATCAGCCCCAGCATTTT.

Only one count was recorded for this clone. V gene TRBV7-2 combines with J gene TRBJ2-1; 10 positions match TRBD2. With V trimmed by 2 bases and J by 9 bases, 7 bases remained unmatched. Germline V gene data show CDR1 as SGHTA and CDR2 as FQGNSA. This CDR3 has 15 amino acids. The CDR3 DNA follows: TGTGCCAGCAGCTTAATGAGCGGGGGGGCGGTTGAGCAGTTCTTC. This sequence encodes CASSLMSGGAVEQFF. The entire variable domain, with the rest obtained from reference TRBV7-2 and TRBJ2-1, is as follows: GAGVSQSPSNKVTEKGKDVELRCDPISGHTALYWYRQSLGQGLEFLIYFQGNSAPDKSGLPSDRFSAERTGGSVSTLTIQRTQQEDSAVYLCASSLMSGGAVEQFFGPGTRLTVL.

The chain uses TRBV11-2 and TRBJ2-5, with 10 bases that match TRBD2. Trimming removed 5 bases from V and 5 bases from J; junction bases left unmatched: 11. The CDR3 runs to 16 residues. Per germline, CDR1 SGHAT and CDR2 FQNNGV. Here the CDR3 reads CASSRGERGGGETQYF. For the CDR3, the DNA is TGTGCCAGCAGCCGTGGGGAGCGGGGGGGCGGTGAGACCCAGTACTTC.

This chain links TRBV11-2 with TRBJ2-7; D remains unclear. CDR3 length: 15 amino acids. V lost 0 bases to trimming and J lost 2 bases, with 11 bases between them. The germline V gene encodes CDR1 SGHAT and CDR2 FQNNGV. Written as DNA, the CDR3 is TGTGCCAGCAGCTTAGAAGTGAGGCAGACCTACGAGCAGTACTTC. Translation gives CASSLEVRQTYEQYF. Using reference TRBV11-2 and TRBJ2-7 for the parts outside the CDR3, the full variable domain is EAGVAQSPRYKIIEKRQSVAFWCNPISGHATLYWYQQILGQGPKLLIQFQNNGVVDDSQLPKDRFSAERLKGVDSTLKIQPAKLEDSAVYLCASSLEVRQTYEQYFGPGTRLTVT.

The rearrangement joins TRBV29-1 to TRBJ1-2; D is possibly TRBD1 (5 bases). Germline V gene lookup returns CDR1 SQVTM and CDR2 ANQGSEA. V was clipped by 1 base and J by 8 bases, with 11 bases between them. The CDR3 loop spans 12 amino acids. The CDR3 protein is CSVEGRGSGYTF. The DNA of the CDR3 is TGCAGCGTTGAAGGGCGGGGGTCCGGCTACACCTTC.

The rearrangement joins TRBV11-3 to TRBJ2-3; D unclear. Trimming took off 0 bases at V and 3 bases at J, with 7 bases between the two ends. Germline values: CDR1 SGHNT, CDR2 YENEEA. The CDR3 has 14 residues. The CDR3 sequence is CASSLDPKTDTQYF. The CDR3 DNA is TGTGCCAGCAGCTTAGATCCCAAAACAGATACGCAGTATTTT.

V usage is TRBV18 and J usage is TRBJ1-1; D is unresolved. The length of the CDR3 is 14 residues. Germline CDR1 KGHSH, CDR2 LQKENI. V was pared by 1 base and J by 1 base, with 7 bases between. The CDR3 nucleotides are TGTGCCAGCTCACCACTGTCGGGGAACACTGAAGCTTTCTTT. Translation: CASSPLSGNTEAFF. The entire variable domain, with the rest obtained from reference TRBV18 and TRBJ1-1, is as follows: NAGVMQNPRHLVRRRGQEARLRCSPMKGHSHVYWYRQLPEEGLKFMVYLQKENIIDESGMPKERFSAEFPKEGPSILRIQQVVRGDSAAYFCASSPLSGNTEAFFGQGTRLTVV.

This chain connects TRBV6-5 to TRBJ1-6; D unclear. V was trimmed by 3 bases and J by 10 bases, leaving 16 bases between them. The CDR3 sequence is 15 residues long. CDR1 and CDR2 from the germline V gene are MNHEY and SVGAGI. This CDR3 reads CASSYFPNRESPLHF. In DNA, the CDR3 is TGTGCCAGCAGTTATTTTCCCAACCGTGAATCACCCCTCCACTTT.

V gene TRBV19 combines with J gene TRBJ2-1, with D unresolved. V lost 5 bases to trimming and J lost 13 bases, with 18 bases between them. Per germline, CDR1 LNHDA and CDR2 SQIVND (reference sequence). The CDR3 sequence is 13 residues long. In DNA form, the CDR3 reads TGTGCCAGTAGTCCACCGGGTCTCCTAAACCAGTTCTTC. It is translated as CASSPPGLLNQFF.

The chain couples TRBV9 to TRBJ1-1; the D is unclear. CDR1 and CDR2 from the germline V gene are SGDLS and YYNGEE. The CDR3 is 15 amino acids. Trimming pared 3 bases from V and 1 base from J, leaving 13 bases between. The DNA for the CDR3 is TGTGCCAGCAGCGCCAGGCACACCAGGAACACTGAAGCTTTCTTT. Translating it yields CASSARHTRNTEAFF.

The rearrangement links TRBV7-2 to TRBJ1-2, with a tentative D call TRBD1 (5 bases). The germline V gene has CDR1 SGHTA and CDR2 FQGNSA. Trimming pared 2 bases from V and 8 bases from J, leaving 15 bases between. CDR3 length: 14 residues. The CDR3: CASSLQTVYEGYTF. CDR3 coding DNA: TGTGCCAGCAGCTTACAGACAGTATACGAGGGCTACACCTTC.

This chain connects TRBV4-3 to TRBJ1-1; D is unclear. The CDR3 runs to 12 residues. From germline, CDR1 is LGHNA and CDR2 YSLEER. With 6 bases removed from V and 0 bases from J, the gap between germline ends came to 5 bases. In nucleotides, the CDR3 is TGCGCCAGCAGTAGGGTGAACACTGAAGCTTTCTTT. It encodes CASSRVNTEAFF.

This clone was recorded only once. The chain employs TRBV6-2 or TRBV6-3 and TRBJ1-4; D is uncertain. The germline CDR1 and CDR2 sequences are MNHEY and SVGEGT. V was clipped by 1 base and J by 2 bases, with 8 bases between them. The CDR3 is 15 residues long. The CDR3 region is CASSYYGVTNEKLFF. CDR3 nucleotide sequence: TGTGCCAGCAGTTACTACGGGGTGACTAATGAAAAACTGTTTTTT.

V usage is TRBV6-5 and J usage is TRBJ2-2; 10 bases fit TRBD1. V lost 6 bases to trimming and J lost 5 bases; unmatched junction nucleotides: 6. Per the germline V gene, CDR1 is MNHEY and CDR2 is SVGAGI. The CDR3 consists of 15 residues. CDR3 residues: CASRLTGGETGELFF. CDR3 sequence (DNA): TGTGCCAGCAGATTGACAGGGGGCGAAACCGGGGAGCTGTTTTTT.